One TCR beta chain is described in this entry. Its antigen is undetermined. TCRdb re-called the 5' RACE reads with MiXCR, one entry per CDR3 protein. The table includes tens of thousands of distinct CDR3 sequences, roughly a quarter detected once. This sample stems from a study of T-cell memory formation after mild COVID-19. For the study at large: TCR clusters mostly belonged to single donors. General study results and limits: For contracting clones, CD4+ ones sat mainly in CM and EM, CD8+ in EMRA. CD4/CD8 balance held among clones contracting day 15 to 85, and later expanders leaned CD4+.

J lost 4 bases, V lost 5 bases, and 10 bases had no gene match. Germline assignment: CDR1 DFQATT and CDR2 SNEGSKA (reference sequence). The CDR3 covers 15 residues. The chain recombines TRBV20-1 with TRBJ1-2, with 10 bases aligning to TRBD1. The sequence derives from a man aged 18 to 29 who had mild COVID-19 (a few samples of this study predate the infection). Cell type and time point are not known. The sample consisted of PBMCs or a T cell subset sorted from them (not recorded which). CDR3 sequence (DNA): TGCAGTGCTCCGTCAGGGACAGGGGACGGCTATGGCTACACCTTC. This encodes CSAPSGTGDGYGYTF.